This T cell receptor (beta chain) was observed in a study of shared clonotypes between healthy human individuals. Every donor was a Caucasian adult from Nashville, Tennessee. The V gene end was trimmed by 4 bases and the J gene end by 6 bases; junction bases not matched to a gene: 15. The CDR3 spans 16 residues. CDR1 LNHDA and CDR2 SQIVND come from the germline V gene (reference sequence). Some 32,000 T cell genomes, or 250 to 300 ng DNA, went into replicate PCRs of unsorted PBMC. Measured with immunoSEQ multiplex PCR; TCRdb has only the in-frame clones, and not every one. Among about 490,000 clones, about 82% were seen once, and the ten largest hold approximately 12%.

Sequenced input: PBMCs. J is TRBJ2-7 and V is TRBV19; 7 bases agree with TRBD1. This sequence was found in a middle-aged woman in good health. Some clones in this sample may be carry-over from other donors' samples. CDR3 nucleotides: TGTGCCAGTAGTACGCAAGGGGGCCTCTTTTTTGGCGAGCAGTACTTC. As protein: CASSTQGGLFFGEQYF.